This is a list of T cell receptor beta chains from one sample in a study of cytomegalovirus exposure and HLA in healthy donors. The repertoire was sequenced with immunoSEQ multiplex PCR; TCRdb's copy has only in-frame clones and lacks some. This table holds about 170,000 clones, roughly 89% found once. Source material: PBMCs. Source of these receptors: a young woman in good health and CMV-seropositive. CDR3s include the opening cysteine and the closing phenylalanine or tryptophan. A D gene is named only where the DNA matches it firmly. A clone size is listed for some rows: how often the clone was seen (once, few, many), or a class if it is expanded.

TRBD1,few,TRBJ1-2,TRBV7-3,TGTGCCAGCAGCCAGGACAGGGGAGATGGCTACACCTTC,CASSQDRGDGYTF
-,once,TRBJ2-7,TRBV2,TGTGCCAGCAGGATGACTAGTTTCGAGCAGTACTTC,CASRMTSFEQYF
-,few,TRBJ1-2,TRBV28,TGTGCCAGCAGTTTTAGGACAGCGAACTATGGCTACACCTTC,CASSFRTANYGYTF
TRBD2,-,TRBJ2-2,TRBV2,TGTGCCAGCAGTGTAATAGCGGGAGCACCCGGGGAGCTGTTTTTT,CASSVIAGAPGELFF
-,-,TRBJ2-2,TRBV7-3,TGTGCCAGCAGCTTTATATCTCCCGGGGAGCTGTTTTTT,CASSFISPGELFF
-,few,TRBJ1-2,TRBV7-3,TGTGCCAGCAGCTTATCGGGGTCAGATGGCTACACCTTC,CASSLSGSDGYTF
-,-,TRBJ2-1,TRBV7-3,TGTGCCAGCAGCAAGTCCGGGATAAGTTACAATGAGCAGTTCTTC,CASSKSGISYNEQFF
-,few,TRBJ2-7,TRBV12-1,TGTGCCAGCAGCTTTGAATGGTTTGGACAGGGGAGGCCCTACGAGCAGTACTTC,CASSFEWFGQGRPYEQYF
TRBD1,-,TRBJ1-4,TRBV4-1,TGCGCCAGCAGCCAAGAGGGCGACAGGGTGGCTAATGAAAAACTGTTTTTT,CASSQEGDRVANEKLFF
-,-,TRBJ2-5,TRBV7-9,TGTGCCAGCAGCTTAGGATTTTCGCACGGTCGGGAGGAGACCCAGTACTTC,CASSLGFSHGREETQYF
TRBD1,-,TRBJ2-1,TRBV15,TGTGCCACCAGCAGAGATTGGGGGACAGGGGACAATGAGCAGTTCTTC,CATSRDWGTGDNEQFF
-,once,TRBJ1-1,TRBV7-2,TGTGCCAGCAGCTCTGGACAGAACACTGAAGCTTTCTTT,CASSSGQNTEAFF
TRBD1,-,TRBJ1-4,TRBV2,TGTGCCAGCAGAGATGGACAGGGGGAAAAACTGTTTTTT,CASRDGQGEKLFF
TRBD1,-,TRBJ1-4,TRBV2,TGTGCCAGCAGCGGACAGGGGTCTAATGAAAAACTGTTTTTT,CASSGQGSNEKLFF
-,-,TRBJ1-3,TRBV11-1,TGTGCCAGCAGCTTTTCGGGGAACTCTGGAAACACCATATATTTT,CASSFSGNSGNTIYF
-,-,TRBJ2-7,TRBV30,TGTGCCTGGAATGGGGGAGGCTACTCCTACGAGCAGTACTTC,CAWNGGGYSYEQYF
TRBD1,-,TRBJ1-2,TRBV7-4,TGTGCCAGCAGCTTGACAGGGGGAAAGGACTATGGCTACACCTTC,CASSLTGGKDYGYTF
-,-,TRBJ1-1,TRBV12-5,TGTGCTAGTGCCCCCCCGGGTTTGGGGAGAGAAACTGAAGCTTTCTTT,CASAPPGLGRETEAFF
TRBD1,-,TRBJ2-7,TRBV28,TGTGCCAGCAGTCAAAGGACAGGTCGCTACGAGCAGTACTTC,CASSQRTGRYEQYF
-,once,TRBJ2-7,TRBV14,TGTGCCAGCAGCCAAGAAGGGGCCTACGAGCAGTACTTC,CASSQEGAYEQYF
-,-,TRBJ1-3,TRBV28,TGTGCCAGCAGTTTTACAATATCTGGAAACACCATATATTTT,CASSFTISGNTIYF
TRBD2,once,TRBJ2-5,TRBV5-6,TGTGCCAGCAGCTTGGGGGCCGGGACTAGCGTGGAGACCCAGTACTTC,CASSLGAGTSVETQYF
TRBD1,-,TRBJ2-3,TRBV7-3,TGTGCCAGCAGCTTGACAGGGGCGATAATCACAGATACGCAGTATTTT,CASSLTGAIITDTQYF
TRBD1,-,TRBJ1-2,TRBV6-1,TGTGCCAGCAGTGAACCAGGGACAGGGGGCAAAAACTATGGCTACACCTTC,CASSEPGTGGKNYGYTF
-,-,TRBJ2-1,TRBV19,TGTGCCAGTAGTATCGACGGGATCTTTAATGAGCAGTTCTTC,CASSIDGIFNEQFF
TRBD1,-,TRBJ1-1,TRBV5-1,TGCGCCAGCAGCCCACAACCCGGGACAGGGGACACTGAAGCTTTCTTT,CASSPQPGTGDTEAFF
-,-,TRBJ2-3,TRBV7-9,TGTGCCAGCAGCGATGGAGGGGAAACTAGCACAGATACGCAGTATTTT,CASSDGGETSTDTQYF
-,-,TRBJ1-1,TRBV29-1,TGCAGCGTGGCCCTCGATACAGGGATGAACACTGAAGCTTTCTTT,CSVALDTGMNTEAFF
-,-,TRBJ2-5,TRBV9,TGTGCCAGCAGCGGGAACCTTCAGGACTGGTGGTACTTC,CASSGNLQDWWYF
-,-,TRBJ2-2,TRBV7-3,TGTGCCAGCAGCTTGAGTCCGGACTTACTAAACACCGGGGAGCTGTTTTTT,CASSLSPDLLNTGELFF
-,-,TRBJ2-1,TRBV5-1,TGCGCCAGCAGCTTTAGGCTAGCGTACAATGAGCAGTTCTTC,CASSFRLAYNEQFF